Listed below are T cell receptor beta chains from one sample, sequenced in a study of regulatory T cells in long-lasting Graves disease. MiXCR was run by TCRdb on the multiplex PCR reads, yielding one entry per CDR3 protein. The profile shows about 360,000 distinct CDR3 sequences, 15% to 20% of them singletons. This sample also appeared in a second study, on T cells in Graves' hyperthyroidism and ophthalmopathy.

The sample consisted of peripheral blood mononuclear cells (PBMCs), taken at new diagnosis, from a patient treated with antithyroid drugs. The origin of the receptors is a woman under 30 with Graves disease. Each CDR3 is given with its conserved first and last residue. The D gene is left open where the match is weak. Size values are once, few and many counts, or a class for expanded clones, and some rows have none.

V	size	D	J	CDR3	DNA
TRBV7-9	many	.	TRBJ2-7	CASSFAGSSYEQYF	TGTGCCAGCAGCTTTGCGGGGAGTTCCTACGAGCAGTACTTC
TRBV5-4	many	TRBD2	TRBJ2-5	CASSGRTSGQETQYF	TGTGCCAGCAGCGGACGGACTAGCGGGCAAGAGACCCAGTACTTC
TRBV20-1	many	.	TRBJ2-2	CSARPGDSYTGELFF	TGCAGTGCCCGCCCGGGGGACAGCTACACCGGGGAGCTGTTTTTT
TRBV5-1	.	.	TRBJ2-7	CASSLEGKRTYEQYF	TGCGCCAGCAGCTTGGAAGGGAAGAGGACCTACGAGCAGTACTTC
TRBV7-9	few	.	TRBJ1-3	CASSPMAGSSGNTIYF	TGTGCCAGCAGCCCCATGGCGGGATCCTCTGGAAACACCATATATTTT
TRBV29-1	once	.	TRBJ1-1	CSVRSGRQTEAFF	TGCAGCGTTCGATCGGGGCGGCAAACTGAAGCTTTCTTT
TRBV6-5	few	.	TRBJ2-2	CASSYAGDTGELFF	TGTGCCAGCAGTTATGCAGGAGACACCGGGGAGCTGTTTTTT
TRBV7-6	many	.	TRBJ2-7	CASSRTDAGYEQYF	TGTGCCAGCAGCCGGACAGACGCAGGCTACGAGCAGTACTTC
TRBV12-3/TRBV12-4	many	TRBD2	TRBJ2-7	CASRRGLAGLSEQYF	TGTGCCAGCAGGCGTGGACTAGCGGGTCTTAGCGAGCAGTACTTC
TRBV5-1	.	TRBD2	TRBJ2-1	CASTGGGTSGFYNEQFF	TGTGCCAGCACCGGGGGGGGGACTAGCGGATTCTACAATGAGCAGTTCTTC
TRBV4-1	.	.	TRBJ1-1	CASSPLVQGPNTEAFF	TGCGCCAGCAGCCCCTTGGTTCAGGGACCGAACACTGAAGCTTTCTTT
TRBV6-1	.	TRBD1	TRBJ2-6	CASRPPTGGSGANVLTF	TGTGCCAGCAGGCCACCGACAGGGGGCTCTGGGGCCAACGTCCTGACTTTC
TRBV29-1	many	.	TRBJ2-2	CSVELLRRAGELFF	TGCAGCGTTGAACTCTTGCGTCGCGCCGGGGAGCTGTTTTTT
TRBV10-3	.	TRBD1	TRBJ1-2	CAISESRDRVVYGYTF	TGTGCCATCAGTGAGTCCCGGGACAGGGTAGTTTATGGCTACACCTTC
TRBV11-2	many	TRBD1	TRBJ2-7	CASSQDRVSSYEQYF	TGTGCCAGCAGCCAAGACAGGGTGAGCTCCTACGAGCAGTACTTC
TRBV6-1	many	.	TRBJ2-7	CATSGGLYEQYF	TGTGCCACCTCTGGGGGTCTCTACGAGCAGTACTTC
TRBV14	few	.	TRBJ2-7	CASSPIGRISYEQYF	TGTGCCAGCAGCCCTATTGGGCGGATCTCCTACGAGCAGTACTTC
TRBV28	many	TRBD2	TRBJ2-7	CASSSPRAGGAFEVEQYF	TGTGCCAGCAGTTCCCCCCGCGCGGGGGGCGCATTTGAAGTAGAGCAGTACTTC
TRBV11-2	many	TRBD2	TRBJ2-1	CASSLLGLDPSNEQFF	TGTGCCAGCAGCTTATTAGGACTAGACCCGTCTAATGAGCAGTTCTTC
TRBV7-3	few	TRBD1	TRBJ1-6	CASSFLGQRNSPLHF	TGTGCCAGCAGCTTTTTGGGACAGCGAAATTCACCCCTCCACTTT
TRBV27	few	.	TRBJ2-1	CASSNQRSSYNEQFF	TGTGCCAGCAGCAATCAGCGGAGCTCCTACAATGAGCAGTTCTTC
TRBV28	many	.	TRBJ2-1	CASRQGLSYNEQFF	TGTGCCAGCCGCCAGGGTCTCTCCTACAATGAGCAGTTCTTC
TRBV12-5	.	.	TRBJ2-1	CASGLRGGDKNEQFF	TGTGCTAGTGGCCTCCGCGGTGGTGATAAAAATGAGCAGTTCTTC
TRBV7-3	many	TRBD2	TRBJ2-1	CASSQNSGRAYEQFF	TGTGCCAGCAGCCAAAATAGCGGGAGGGCGTATGAGCAGTTCTTC
TRBV30	many	.	TRBJ1-4	CAWSGNLAEKLFF	TGTGCCTGGAGCGGAAATTTAGCTGAAAAACTGTTTTTT
TRBV28	many	.	TRBJ2-7	CATRDRGGYEQYF	TGTGCCACCAGGGACCGCGGTGGGTACGAGCAGTACTTC
TRBV20-1	.	TRBD1	TRBJ1-6	CSARGQRGRSPLHF	TGCAGTGCTAGGGGACAGCGGGGAAGATCACCCCTCCACTTT
TRBV30	many	.	TRBJ1-2	CAWSAGTYGYTF	TGTGCCTGGAGTGCCGGGACCTATGGCTACACCTTC
TRBV29-1	few	.	TRBJ2-4	CSVEDYGNIQYF	TGCAGCGTTGAAGACTACGGGAACATTCAGTACTTC
TRBV2	many	.	TRBJ2-5	CASREGVWSETQYF	TGTGCCAGCAGAGAGGGAGTGTGGTCGGAGACCCAGTACTTC
TRBV3-1	.	.	TRBJ1-3	CASSQRGSRSGNTIYF	TGTGCCAGCAGCCAACGGGGGTCCCGTTCTGGAAACACCATATATTTT
TRBV20-1	.	TRBD1	TRBJ2-7	CSADATGHYEQYF	TGCAGTGCTGATGCGACAGGGCACTACGAGCAGTACTTC
TRBV28	many	.	TRBJ2-2	CASSLRRRHTGELFF	TGTGCCAGCAGTTTGCGCAGGCGGCACACCGGGGAGCTGTTTTTT
TRBV27	many	TRBD2	TRBJ2-7	CASRGGIRGRFHEQYF	TGTGCCAGCAGGGGAGGGATTCGCGGGAGGTTCCACGAGCAGTACTTC
TRBV18	many	.	TRBJ2-2	CASSPKPGELFF	TGTGCCAGCTCACCCAAACCCGGGGAGCTGTTTTTT